These 13 T cell receptor beta chains originate from one sample sequenced in a study of blood T cell repertoires in COVID-19. Repertoires were generated with immunoSEQ multiplex PCR, while TCRdb's copy carries only in-frame clones and drops some. The sample has about 20,000 clones, 80% to 95% seen once. The source material was peripheral blood. The receptors were sampled from a man aged 65-85 years with active COVID-19.

CDR3 coding DNA: TGCGCCAGCAGCCAAGACAGCGGGTCCACAGATACGCAGTATTTT. Its translation: CASSQDSGSTDTQYF. J is TRBJ2-3 and V is TRBV4-3, with TRBD2 as a possible D gene (6 bases). This CDR3 comprises 15 residues. V lost 0 bases and J 2 bases, leaving 9 bases between the germline ends. Germline CDR1 and CDR2: LGHNA and YSLEER.

The rearrangement uses TRBV4-3 and TRBJ2-7; 7 bases agree with TRBD1. Germline-derived CDR1 and CDR2 are LGHNA and YSLEER. Trimming took 3 bases from V and 7 from J; bases not matched to a gene: 6. The CDR3 totals 13 residues. The CDR3 coding sequence is TGCGCCAGCAGCCAGGCGACAGGGTGGGAGCAGTACTTC. Translated: CASSQATGWEQYF.

This clone appeared a single time. The chain recombines TRBV12-5 with TRBJ1-2; D uncertain. The CDR3 loop spans 14 amino acids. V shed 1 base and J shed 2 bases, with 8 bases lying between them. The V gene's germline CDR1 is LGHNT and CDR2 FRNRAP. CDR3 sequence: CASGLDVANYGYTF. The CDR3 DNA follows: TGTGCTAGTGGTTTGGACGTAGCAAACTATGGCTACACCTTC.

V gene TRBV12-3 or TRBV12-4 combines with J gene TRBJ2-7; D not resolved. V was pared by 2 bases and J by 3 bases, with 8 bases between. The CDR3 runs 13 residues. CDR3 in amino acids: CASSLSVDYEQYF. The CDR3 nucleotides read TGTGCCAGCAGTTTAAGCGTTGACTACGAGCAGTACTTC.

This clone was seen once. The rearrangement links TRBV2 to TRBJ2-1, with D perhaps TRBD2 (6 bases). The CDR3 is 15 amino acids. Germline-derived CDR1 and CDR2 are SNHLY and FYNNEI. V dropped 2 bases and J dropped 2 bases, with 10 bases sitting between them. CDR3 coding DNA: TGTGCCAGCAGTGAACTGACGGGGGCCTACAATGAGCAGTTCTTC. The encoded protein is CASSELTGAYNEQFF.

The chain is built from TRBV7-2 and TRBJ2-7; 10 bases match TRBD1. The germline V gene encodes CDR1 SGHTA and CDR2 FQGNSA. The CDR3 loop spans 14 amino acids. Trimming took 5 bases from V and 5 from J; bases not matched to a gene: 6. The CDR3 DNA reads as TGTGCCAGCAGCCAGGGACAGGGGACCCACGAGCAGTACTTC. It encodes CASSQGQGTHEQYF.

The chain couples TRBV28 to TRBJ1-2; 12 nucleotides align to TRBD1. The germline CDR1 and CDR2 sequences are MDHEN and SYDVKM. The V and J ends lost 6 bases and 4 bases, in that order; junction bases with no gene match: 12. This CDR3 has 17 amino acids. CDR3 coding DNA: TGTGCCAGCAGCCCCTTCGGGACAGGGGGCCGGATCTATGGCTACACCTTC. Its translation is CASSPFGTGGRIYGYTF.

The chain joins TRBV24-1 to TRBJ2-7; TRBD2 agrees at 9 bases. V trimming: 5 bases; J trimming: 9 bases; junction bases outside the gene matches: 4. The CDR3 contains 12 residues. The V gene's germline CDR1 is KGHDR and CDR2 SFDVKD. CDR3 in DNA: TGTGCCACCAGTGGGCGGGGGGGCAGGCAGTACTTC. Translation gives CATSGRGGRQYF.

The chain couples TRBV11-2 to TRBJ1-6, with no clear D. The CDR3 extends over 16 amino acids. V was clipped by 4 bases and J by 0 bases, with 10 bases between them. Germline V gives CDR1 SGHAT, CDR2 FQNNGV. CDR3 protein: CASSSILRSYNSPLHF. The CDR3 DNA sequence: TGTGCCAGCAGCTCAATCTTGCGCTCCTATAATTCACCCCTCCACTTT.

This rearrangement joins TRBV5-6 to TRBJ1-2; 7 bases line up with TRBD1. The length of the CDR3 is 14 residues. In germline, CDR1 is SGHDT, CDR2 YYEEEE. The V segment lost 6 bases and the J segment 6 bases; nucleotides outside the gene matches: 11. The CDR3 DNA sequence: TGTGCCAGCACCAGAGGGGGGCAGGGGGATGGCTACACCTTC. Protein product: CASTRGGQGDGYTF.

This clone has a single count. The CDR3 sequence: CASSLGGPVGETQYF. The CDR3 coding sequence is TGTGCCAGCAGCTTGGGAGGACCGGTCGGAGAGACCCAGTACTTC. The rearrangement links TRBV7-7 to TRBJ2-5, with D possibly matching TRBD2 (6 bases). V was shortened by 3 bases and J by 4 bases, with 15 bases between the two germline ends. From germline, CDR1 is SSHAT and CDR2 FNYEAQ (reference sequence). The CDR3 totals 15 residues.

The V call is TRBV27, the J call TRBJ2-5; possibly TRBD1 for D (7 bases). Germline V gene sequence: CDR1 MNHEY, CDR2 SMNVEV (reference sequence). Trimming shortened V by 5 bases and J by 2 bases, and 24 bases separated the two germline ends. The CDR3 has 18 residues. The CDR3 loop reads CASSRPPTGEEGQETQYF. The CDR3 DNA is TGTGCCAGCAGTCGCCCCCCTACAGGGGAGGAGGGTCAAGAGACCCAGTACTTC.

The rearrangement uses TRBV3-1 (or the pseudogene TRBV3-2) and TRBJ1-3; perhaps TRBD1 as D (5 bases). V dropped 0 bases and J dropped 0 bases, with 12 bases sitting between them. The length of the CDR3 is 17 residues. The V gene's germline CDR1 is LGHDT and CDR2 YNNKEL (reference sequence). CDR3 DNA: TGTGCCAGCAGCCAAGAACGACAGACAGTCTCTGGAAACACCATATATTTT. Its translation is CASSQERQTVSGNTIYF.